The 16 T cell receptor beta chains listed next were all sequenced from one sample in a study of T cells in Graves' hyperthyroidism and ophthalmopathy. TCR beta CDR3 regions were amplified from RNA. HTBI primers were employed in a first-round RT-PCR of the TCR CDR3. TCRdb re-called the multiplex PCR reads with MiXCR, one entry per CDR3 protein. Seen here are about 260,000 distinct CDR3 sequences, about a sixth observed once, and the top ten hold around 28%. The material sequenced was blood. Every receptor here comes from a woman aged 18-29 years with Graves' ophthalmopathy.

This clonotype was picked up many times. This sequence joins TRBV2 and TRBJ1-2; D is uncertain. Germline lookup yields CDR1 SNHLY and CDR2 FYNNEI. The CDR3 extends over 14 amino acids. V was pared by 1 base and J by 7 bases, with 13 bases between. The CDR3 region is CASSEVPGSSGYTF. CDR3 nucleotides: TGTGCCAGCAGTGAAGTACCGGGGTCGAGTGGCTACACCTTC. Full variable domain (outside the CDR3, taken from reference TRBV2 and TRBJ1-2): EPEVTQTPSHQVTQMGQEVILRCVPISNHLYFYWYRQILGQKVEFLVSFYNNEISEKSEIFDDQFSVERPDGSNFTLKIRSTKLEDSAMYFCASSEVPGSSGYTFGSGTRLTVV.

This clonotype was detected a few times. The V gene is TRBV6-2 or TRBV6-3, the J gene TRBJ2-7; TRBD1 might be the D (6 bases). CDR3 length: 13 residues. Germline CDR1 reads MNHEY; CDR2 reads SVGEGT. Deletions cut 6 bases from V and 5 bases from J, with 14 bases between. CDR3 nucleotides: TGTGCCAGCAGGGTGACAGGTTCACACGAGCAGTACTTC. As protein: CASRVTGSHEQYF.

Ten or more counts support this clonotype. Here the CDR3 reads CAISNSEDGTSRAYEQYF. The CDR3 DNA sequence: TGTGCCATCAGCAACTCAGAAGACGGGACTAGTAGGGCATACGAGCAGTACTTC. The V call is TRBV10-3, the J call TRBJ2-7; the match to TRBD2 covers 8 bases. With 6 bases clipped from V and 4 bases from J, the junction kept 20 bases outside the gene matches. Germline CDR1 ENHRY, CDR2 SYGVKD. The CDR3 is 18 amino acids.

Concerning this clonotype itself: Given a much more abundant clone one base away, this may be a read error. The chain employs TRBV6-5 and TRBJ1-1; no definite D call. The CDR3 is 13 residues long. CDR1 and CDR2 (germline): MNHEY, SVGAGI. Trimming pared 4 bases from V and 1 base from J, leaving 7 bases between. CDR3 amino acids: CASSCDKNTEAFF. The CDR3 coding sequence is TGTGCCAGCAGTTGTGACAAGAACACTGAAGCTTTCTTT.

A note on this clonotype: A junction end diverges from the germline sequence, so it may reflect a read error. The rearrangement joins TRBV7-9 to TRBJ2-7; possible D gene TRBD2, 5 bases. The CDR3 is 16 amino acids. Germline CDR1 is SEHNR and CDR2 is FQNEAQ (reference sequence). This CDR3 is CASSQAYSGSSYEQYF. In DNA form, the CDR3 reads TGCGCCAGCAGCCAAGCCTACTCGGGGAGCTCCTACGAGCAGTACTTC.

This clonotype occurred many times. The V call is TRBV11-2, the J call TRBJ2-5; D unclear. Germline CDR1 and CDR2: SGHAT and FQNNGV. Trimming shortened V by 2 bases and J by 2 bases, and 12 bases separated the two germline ends. The CDR3 runs to 15 residues. The CDR3 region has the DNA TGTGCCAGCAGCTTAAGGCTATGGGGTCAAGAGACCCAGTACTTC. Translating gives CASSLRLWGQETQYF.

This clonotype has at least ten counts. The V call is TRBV28, the J call TRBJ2-1; 11 nucleotides agree with TRBD2. Germline values: CDR1 MDHEN, CDR2 SYDVKM. V gave up 6 bases and J gave up 0 bases; unmatched junction bases: 7. The CDR3 is 17 amino acids. CDR3 coding DNA: TGTGCCAGCAGCACAGGACTAGCGGGTCTCTCCTACAATGAGCAGTTCTTC. It specifies CASSTGLAGLSYNEQFF.

This rearrangement joins TRBV3-1 to TRBJ1-2; D is uncertain. Germline CDR1 and CDR2: LGHDT and YNNKEL (reference sequence). There are 13 residues in the CDR3. V lost 0 bases, J lost 4 bases, and 6 bases lay in between. CDR3 sequence reads: CASSQDGSYGYTF. The CDR3 DNA sequence: TGTGCCAGCAGCCAAGATGGGTCCTATGGCTACACCTTC.

This chain uses TRBV27 with TRBJ1-5; TRBD1 might be the D (5 bases). This CDR3 comprises 16 residues. Germline V gene data show CDR1 as MNHEY and CDR2 as SMNVEV (reference sequence). V was pared by 5 bases and J by 5 bases, with 19 bases between. This CDR3 is CASSPYLQGSDQPQHF. CDR3 DNA: TGTGCCAGCAGTCCTTACCTCCAGGGCTCCGATCAGCCCCAGCATTTT.

With regard to this clonotype: Given a much more abundant clone one base away, this may be a read error. The rearrangement uses TRBV14 and TRBJ2-1, with D perhaps TRBD1 (5 bases). The J call may be mistaken, given a closer DNA end match to TRBJ2-7. This CDR3 contains 15 residues. Germline assignment: CDR1 SGHDN and CDR2 FVKESK. The CDR3 nucleotides are TGTGCCAGCAGCCCCAGGGTCAGCTCCTACAATGAGCAGTACTTC. Its protein is CASSPRVSSYNEQYF.

This clonotype was detected a few times. This chain links TRBV5-8 with TRBJ1-6; D perhaps matches TRBD1 (5 bases). This CDR3 is built from 14 residues. Germline CDR1 and CDR2: SGHTS and YDEGEE. The germline V and J ends were trimmed by 4 bases and 7 bases, with 12 bases remaining between them. The CDR3 region has the DNA TGTGCCAGCAGCATCTCGAGGACAAATTCACCCCTCCACTTT. As protein: CASSISRTNSPLHF.

This clonotype was counted at least ten times. This sequence joins TRBV12-3 or TRBV12-4 and TRBJ2-1, with D possibly called TRBD1 or TRBD2 (5 bases each). The CDR3 loop spans 15 amino acids. V lost 7 bases to trimming and J lost 4 bases, with 17 bases between them. The CDR3 reads CASTIGTGAYNEQFF. DNA for the CDR3: TGTGCCAGCACCATTGGCACCGGGGCTTACAATGAGCAGTTCTTC.

This clonotype was observed at least ten times. The J gene is TRBJ2-1, the V gene TRBV7-2, with D hard to call. Trimming removed 5 bases from V and 10 bases from J, with 9 bases in between. Germline values: CDR1 SGHTA, CDR2 FQGNSA. CDR3 length: 11 amino acids. The CDR3 sequence is CASSQSWEQFF. The CDR3 nucleotides read TGTGCCAGCAGCCAAAGTTGGGAGCAGTTCTTC.

This clonotype appeared many times. The chain employs TRBV6-6 and TRBJ2-7; D unclear. V was pared by 0 bases and J by 3 bases, with 12 bases between. The CDR3 has 15 amino acids. Germline CDR1 reads MNHNY; CDR2 reads SVGAGI (reference sequence). The CDR3, as DNA: TGTGCCAGCAGTTACTCGCTTGACAAGATCTACGAGCAGTACTTC. Translated: CASSYSLDKIYEQYF.

This clonotype was observed at least ten times. This chain joins TRBV2 and TRBJ2-3; tentative D call: TRBD1 (5 bases). The V and J ends lost 11 bases and 3 bases respectively, with 18 bases between them. CDR1 is SNHLY and CDR2 is FYNNEI in the germline V gene. This CDR3 contains 14 residues. The CDR3 is CAGKGGRVTDTQYF. Written as DNA, the CDR3 is TGTGCCGGAAAAGGCGGCAGGGTAACAGATACGCAGTATTTT. The full variable domain, with the rest looked up from reference TRBV2 and TRBJ2-3, is EPEVTQTPSHQVTQMGQEVILRCVPISNHLYFYWYRQILGQKVEFLVSFYNNEISEKSEIFDDQFSVERPDGSNFTLKIRSTKLEDSAMYFCAGKGGRVTDTQYFGPGTRLTVL.

Ten or more counts support this clonotype. The V call is TRBV27, the J call TRBJ2-1; D is ambiguous. Trimming took off 3 bases at V and 4 bases at J, with 7 bases between the two ends. The CDR3 totals 13 residues. Per the germline V gene, CDR1 is MNHEY and CDR2 is SMNVEV (reference sequence). Written as DNA, the CDR3 is TGTGCCAGCAGTTTTTTCGGTTACAATGAGCAGTTCTTC. Translation: CASSFFGYNEQFF.